This TCR beta chain came from a study of blood T cell repertoires in COVID-19. Method: immunoSEQ multiplex PCR; TCRdb's copy keeps in-frame clones and lacks some. Of about 51,000 clones listed, around 93% are singletons. The J segment lost 9 bases and the V segment lost 7 bases, leaving 10 bases of the junction unmatched. Germline CDR1 and CDR2: KGHDR and SFDVKD. The CDR3 length is 15 residues. The specimen sequenced was peripheral blood. The V and J genes are TRBV24-1 and TRBJ2-1, with TRBD1 matching over 11 bases. The receptor's source is a man in his forties or fifties with acute or convalescent COVID-19. The CDR3 spells CATSAGTGGFTEQFF. CDR3 coding DNA: TGTGCCACCAGCGCCGGGACAGGGGGTTTCACTGAGCAGTTCTTC.